The rows below give T cell receptor beta chains drawn from one sample of a study of cytomegalovirus exposure and HLA in healthy donors. Method: immunoSEQ multiplex PCR; TCRdb's copy keeps in-frame clones and lacks some. This sample carries 95,000 to 150,000 clones, approximately 76% of them seen once, and the ten largest clones take 30%. Sequencing used PBMCs. The receptors shown here come from a man in his 60s in good health and CMV-seropositive. The CDR3 runs from the conserved cysteine through the conserved F or W. A D gene is named only where the DNA matches it firmly. Clone size is not always given. Where it is, it says once, few, many or a class for expanded clones.

D gene	V gene	clone size	J gene	CDR3 DNA	CDR3 protein
NA	TRBV6-5	NA	TRBJ1-3	TGTGCCAGCACGGGAGCGGGCTCTGGAAACACCATATATTTT	CASTGAGSGNTIYF
TRBD2	TRBV5-4	NA	TRBJ2-1	TGTGCCAGCAGCTTGGGACTAGCGGGAAACAATGAGCAGTTCTTC	CASSLGLAGNNEQFF
NA	TRBV6-5	NA	TRBJ2-7	TGTGCCAGCGGCCTGGCCCCTCCCAACGAGCAGTACTTC	CASGLAPPNEQYF
TRBD1	TRBV13	NA	TRBJ1-3	TGTGCCAGCAGCCTTGGGACAGGCTCTTTAGGCTCTGGAAACACCATATATTTT	CASSLGTGSLGSGNTIYF
TRBD2	TRBV5-4	NA	TRBJ2-1	TGTGCCAGCAGCCGTTCTAGCGGGGGGTTTTTCAATGAGCAGTTCTTC	CASSRSSGGFFNEQFF
NA	TRBV7-9	NA	TRBJ2-5	TGTGCCAGCAGCCCTCGGGAACAAGAGACCCAGTACTTC	CASSPREQETQYF
NA	TRBV5-1	few	TRBJ1-4	TGCGCCAGCAGCTTTACACAACCTAATGAAAAACTGTTTTTT	CASSFTQPNEKLFF
TRBD1	TRBV9	NA	TRBJ2-7	TGTGCCAGCAGCGTAGGGGACAGGGGGACCAAAAACAACTACGAGCAGTACTTC	CASSVGDRGTKNNYEQYF
TRBD1	TRBV6-5	once	TRBJ2-7	TGTGCCAGCAGTTACTCGATGGCAGGGGGATCCTACGAGCAGTACTTC	CASSYSMAGGSYEQYF
NA	TRBV2	once	TRBJ2-2	TGTGCCAGCAGTGAAGGTCGGGTCGGGGAGCTGTTTTTT	CASSEGRVGELFF
NA	TRBV9	NA	TRBJ1-1	TGTGCCAGCAGCGTAGGGGGAGTTCCGAACACTGAAGCTTTCTTT	CASSVGGVPNTEAFF
TRBD1	TRBV29-1	NA	TRBJ2-1	TGCAGCGCCAAGACAGGGAACAATGAGCAGTTCTTC	CSAKTGNNEQFF
TRBD1	TRBV30	NA	TRBJ1-1	TGTGCCTGGAGTTTAGGACAGGGGACCCTGGGAGCTTTCTTT	CAWSLGQGTLGAFF
NA	TRBV5-1	NA	TRBJ1-1	TGCGCCAGCAGCGCAGGAACAGGGAACACTGAAGCTTTCTTT	CASSAGTGNTEAFF
NA	TRBV27	once	TRBJ2-5	TGTGCCAGCACCAAGGGGGGGGCCCAAGAGACCCAGTACTTC	CASTKGGAQETQYF
NA	TRBV6-1	NA	TRBJ2-3	TGTGCCAGCAGTGAAATTCCAAATACGCAGTATTTT	CASSEIPNTQYF
TRBD1	TRBV5-4	NA	TRBJ2-1	TGTGCCAGCAGCTTGGAAGTGGGACAGGCTTACAATGAGCAGTTCTTC	CASSLEVGQAYNEQFF
NA	TRBV5-1	few	TRBJ1-2	TGCGCCAGCAGCTCGACCGGGACACCGGGGTGGGGCTACACCTTC	CASSSTGTPGWGYTF
NA	TRBV7-3	few	TRBJ1-1	TGTGCCAGCAGCCCCGGAGCAGGGATCACTGAAGCTTTCTTT	CASSPGAGITEAFF
NA	TRBV27	NA	TRBJ2-7	TGTGCCAGCAGTCCCAGGGGCCACGAGCAGTACTTC	CASSPRGHEQYF
NA	TRBV5-1	NA	TRBJ2-3	TGCGCCAGCAGCTTCGGTCCCGCCACTAGCACAGATACGCAGTATTTT	CASSFGPATSTDTQYF
TRBD1	TRBV15	NA	TRBJ1-3	TGTGCCACCAGCACGTTCGGACAGGGTGGCACCATATATTTT	CATSTFGQGGTIYF
TRBD1	TRBV27	NA	TRBJ1-5	TGTGCCAGCAGTGGCAGGGGGGATCGAGCCCAGCATTTT	CASSGRGDRAQHF
NA	TRBV5-1	NA	TRBJ2-1	TGCGCCAGCAGCCAGGAAGACCAATCCTACAATGAGCAGTTCTTC	CASSQEDQSYNEQFF
NA	TRBV6-6	NA	TRBJ2-7	TGTGCCAGCAGTTACTCATCGGCGGGATCCTACGAGCAGTACTTC	CASSYSSAGSYEQYF
NA	TRBV12-1	few	TRBJ1-5	TGTGCCAGCAGCGTGACAGGGGCGATCAATCAGCCCCAGCATTTT	CASSVTGAINQPQHF
NA	TRBV18	NA	TRBJ2-5	TGTGCCAGCTCACCACCTGGACAACAAGAGACCCAGTACTTC	CASSPPGQQETQYF
TRBD1	TRBV7-8	NA	TRBJ1-5	TGTGCCAGCAGTTTATGGGTTCGACAGGGTAATAGCAATCAGCCCCAGCATTTT	CASSLWVRQGNSNQPQHF
NA	TRBV5-1	NA	TRBJ2-1	TGCGCCAGCAGCTTGGCCGGCCTCCCGGGGAACAATGAGCAGTTCTTC	CASSLAGLPGNNEQFF
TRBD2	TRBV11-2	NA	TRBJ2-7	TGTGCCAGCAGCTTATCTAGCGGGGTCCCCTACGAGCAGTACTTC	CASSLSSGVPYEQYF
NA	TRBV5-1	NA	TRBJ2-2	TGCGCCAGCAGCTTCGAGGTCACCGGGGAGCTGTTTTTT	CASSFEVTGELFF